The 30 T cell receptor beta chains below come from one sample, sequenced in a study of blood T cells in healthy people across ages. Then a second PCR, running roughly 7 to 11 cycles, was carried out with a sample-barcoded 5' primer and a J-beta primer mix. MiXCR, run by TCRdb on the 5' RACE reads, gives a single entry per CDR3 protein. The repertoire consists of some 1.4 million distinct CDR3 sequences, with around 42% occurring once and the leading ten covering 7% to 9.5%. Material for sequencing was blood. The receptors stem from a woman younger than 30 in good health.

The genes are TRBV4-1 and TRBJ2-5; D is ambiguous. The CDR3 sequence is 12 residues long. Germline V gene sequence: CDR1 MGHRA, CDR2 YSYEKL. V lost 0 bases and J 12 bases, leaving 11 bases between the germline ends. CDR3 sequence (DNA): TGCGCCAGCAGCCAAGATAGGCGTGGGAAGTACTTC. It translates to CASSQDRRGKYF.

This clonotype appeared a few times. The chain combines TRBV15 with TRBJ2-1, with 10 bases identical to TRBD2. Germline V gives CDR1 LNHNV, CDR2 YYDKDF (reference sequence). The CDR3 consists of 17 residues. Trimming cost V 0 bases and J 2 bases; bases outside gene matches: 4. For the CDR3, the DNA is TGTGCCACCAGCAGAGATGGAACTAGCGGGACCTACAATGAGCAGTTCTTC. Its translation: CATSRDGTSGTYNEQFF.

The chain carries TRBV29-1 and TRBJ1-2; D is perhaps TRBD1 (5 bases). V dropped 0 bases and J dropped 0 bases, with 11 bases sitting between them. The CDR3 runs 15 residues. Per germline, CDR1 SQVTM and CDR2 ANQGSEA. The CDR3 DNA reads as TGCAGCGTTGAAGATGGAGGGGCTACTAACTATGGCTACACCTTC. Translation: CSVEDGGATNYGYTF.

The V gene is TRBV6-2 or TRBV6-3, the J gene TRBJ1-2, with a tentative D call TRBD1 (5 bases). The CDR3 length is 13 residues. CDR1 and CDR2 from the germline V gene are MNHEY and SVGEGT. V lost 5 bases to trimming and J lost 5 bases, with 12 bases between them. CDR3 DNA: TGTGCCAGCAGTGGGGGACCGGTGTATGGCTACACCTTC. Amino acid sequence: CASSGGPVYGYTF.

This rearrangement joins TRBV5-1 to TRBJ2-3; D is uncertain. The CDR3 contains 15 residues. The germline V and J ends were trimmed by 4 bases and 2 bases, with 14 bases remaining between them. From germline, CDR1 is SGHRS and CDR2 YFSETQ. The CDR3 DNA is TGCGCCAGCAGCGTGGTGCAGGAGTCCACAGATACGCAGTATTTT. Residues: CASSVVQESTDTQYF.

This rearrangement joins TRBV6-2 or TRBV6-3 to TRBJ1-5, with unresolved D. The CDR3 has 12 residues. Germline V gives CDR1 MNHEY, CDR2 SVGEGT. Trimming removed 6 bases from V and 6 bases from J, with 9 bases in between. The CDR3 sequence: CASSPRIQPQHF. CDR3 in DNA: TGTGCCAGCAGCCCGAGGATTCAGCCCCAGCATTTT.

Remarks on this clonotype: This may stem from a read error, because a much larger clone lies one nucleotide away. The genes are TRBV21-1 and TRBJ1-5; TRBD1, as called in the table, went unchecked against the DNA. TRBV21-1 represents a pseudogene. The CDR3 is made up of 15 amino acids. The CDR3 spells CASSPRQDRNQPQHF. The CDR3 DNA is TGTGCCAGCAGCCCCCGACAGGATCGCAATCAGCCCCAGCATTTT.

The chain recombines TRBV6-1 with TRBJ2-1; D uncertain. Germline values: CDR1 MNHNS, CDR2 SASEGT. This CDR3 is 14 amino acids long. V was pared by 2 bases and J by 9 bases, with 14 bases between. This chain's CDR3 is CASSEPRPTGEQFF. The DNA of the CDR3 is TGTGCCAGCAGTGAACCTAGGCCTACGGGTGAGCAGTTCTTC.

The V and J genes are TRBV28 and TRBJ1-2; the D gene is possibly TRBD1 (5 bases). The CDR3 contains 13 residues. CDR1 and CDR2 (germline): MDHEN, SYDVKM. Trimming removed 4 bases from V and 3 bases from J, with 9 bases in between. This chain's CDR3 is CASSWRRDYGYTF. CDR3 coding DNA: TGTGCCAGCAGTTGGCGCAGGGACTATGGCTACACCTTC.

The chain links TRBV5-1 to TRBJ2-7, with 16 bases lining up with TRBD2. J was trimmed by 2 bases and V by 2 bases; bases with no gene match: 13. The CDR3 contains 20 residues. Per germline, CDR1 SGHRS and CDR2 YFSETQ. Written as DNA, the CDR3 is TGCGCCAGCAGCTTCGGAAGTACCGGGACTAGCGGGGGGGGCCCCTACGAGCAGTACTTC. The encoded protein is CASSFGSTGTSGGGPYEQYF.

This clonotype was detected a few times. CDR3 sequence (DNA): TGTGCCAGCAGCTTCGGTTTGGAGCGTAATGAAAAACTGTTTTTT. The encoded protein is CASSFGLERNEKLFF. This chain uses TRBV7-9 with TRBJ1-4; D is unclear. Germline V CDR1 and CDR2: SEHNR, FQNEAQ (reference sequence). The length of the CDR3 is 15 residues. V was shortened by 3 bases and J by 4 bases, with 12 bases between the two germline ends.

The chain joins TRBV27 to TRBJ2-7; D is perhaps TRBD1 (6 bases). V shed 0 bases and J shed 0 bases, with 12 bases lying between them. Germline V CDR1 and CDR2: MNHEY, SMNVEV (reference sequence). This CDR3 contains 16 residues. CDR3 loop: CASSLSLDRSSYEQYF. The CDR3 DNA reads TGTGCCAGCAGTTTATCGCTCGACAGGAGCTCCTACGAGCAGTACTTC.

This clonotype occurred a few times. This chain uses TRBV10-3 with TRBJ2-3; a weak D match, TRBD2 (6 bases). The CDR3 sequence is 17 residues long. The V gene lost 4 bases and the J gene lost 1 base, with 18 bases spanning the gap. In germline, CDR1 is ENHRY, CDR2 SYGVKD. CDR3: CAISGEALGTRTDTQYF. In DNA, the CDR3 is TGTGCCATCAGTGGGGAGGCGCTCGGAACCCGCACAGATACGCAGTATTTT.

The genes are TRBV7-9 and TRBJ1-4, with D unresolved. This CDR3 is built from 16 residues. Germline CDR1 reads SEHNR; CDR2 reads FQNEAQ (reference sequence). The V end lost 1 base, the J end lost 2 bases, and 11 bases lay between the germline ends. The CDR3 bases are TGTGCCAGCAGCTTAGGTTCGGCGATCACTAATGAAAAACTGTTTTTT. Translated: CASSLGSAITNEKLFF.

This clonotype has a handful of counts. The chain has TRBV10-1 and TRBJ2-1; no firm D call. The CDR3 is made up of 13 amino acids. The germline V and J ends were trimmed by 4 bases and 10 bases, with 14 bases remaining between them. The V gene's germline CDR1 is WNHNN and CDR2 SYGVQD (reference sequence). CDR3 in amino acids: CASSVGSTREQFF. CDR3 DNA sequence: TGCGCCAGCAGTGTGGGCAGTACACGGGAGCAGTTCTTC.

The chain recombines TRBV20-1 with TRBJ2-3; D not certain. Germline-derived CDR1 and CDR2 are DFQATT and SNEGSKA (reference sequence). Trimming left V 0 bases short and J 1 base short, with 17 bases between. The CDR3 runs to 17 residues. The CDR3 loop is CSARDSGEGRGTDTQYF. CDR3 sequence (DNA): TGCAGTGCTAGAGATTCCGGCGAAGGACGAGGCACAGATACGCAGTATTTT.

This clonotype has a single count. The V gene is TRBV15, the J gene TRBJ2-5; no clear D. Germline assignment: CDR1 LNHNV and CDR2 YYDKDF (reference sequence). V was pared by 1 base and J by 0 bases, with 6 bases between. This CDR3 is built from 14 residues. The CDR3 protein is CATSRVTNQETQYF. Written as DNA, the CDR3 is TGTGCCACCAGCAGAGTCACGAACCAAGAGACCCAGTACTTC.

The CDR3, as DNA: TGTGCCGGAATACCCCAGGGGCGAGAGACCCAGTACTTC. Its protein is CAGIPQGRETQYF. The rearrangement joins TRBV7-8 to TRBJ2-5, with D tentatively TRBD1 (6 bases). CDR1 SGHVS and CDR2 FQNEAQ come from the germline V gene. There are 13 residues in the CDR3. Trimming shortened V by 11 bases and J by 4 bases, and 17 bases separated the two germline ends.

The gene calls are TRBV5-1 and TRBJ1-1, with D hard to call. Between the trimmed V and J ends, which lost 0 bases and 5 bases, there was a span of 8 bases. CDR3 length: 13 residues. Per germline, CDR1 SGHRS and CDR2 YFSETQ. DNA of the CDR3: TGCGCCAGCAGCTTGGTTCCAGTAACTGAAGCTTTCTTT. As protein: CASSLVPVTEAFF.

The chain combines TRBV25-1 with TRBJ1-5; D is undetermined. V was clipped by 4 bases and J by 0 bases, with 7 bases between them. CDR1 MGHDK and CDR2 SYGVNS come from the germline V gene. CDR3 length: 14 amino acids. The CDR3 is CASSADYSNQPQHF. In DNA form, the CDR3 reads TGTGCCAGCAGTGCGGATTATAGCAATCAGCCCCAGCATTTT.

The chain employs TRBV4-2 and TRBJ2-1; 7 bases fit TRBD2. CDR1 and CDR2 (germline): LGHNA, YNFKEQ. V was pared by 2 bases and J by 7 bases, with 14 bases of the junction left unmatched. This CDR3 has 17 residues. The CDR3 is CASSQPLWGEGENEQFF. For the CDR3, the DNA is TGTGCCAGCAGCCAACCCCTCTGGGGGGAGGGCGAAAATGAGCAGTTCTTC.

The chain combines TRBV2 with TRBJ2-2, with D uncertain. Germline loops: CDR1 SNHLY, CDR2 FYNNEI. Trimming pared 6 bases from V and 6 bases from J, leaving 8 bases between. CDR3 length equals 12 residues. CDR3 protein: CASREMPGELFF. CDR3 bases: TGTGCCAGCAGAGAAATGCCCGGGGAGCTGTTTTTT. Together with reference TRBV2 and TRBJ2-2, the CDR3 gives the full variable domain: EPEVTQTPSHQVTQMGQEVILRCVPISNHLYFYWYRQILGQKVEFLVSFYNNEISEKSEIFDDQFSVERPDGSNFTLKIRSTKLEDSAMYFCASREMPGELFFGEGSRLTVL.

The chain combines TRBV6-2 or TRBV6-3 with TRBJ2-7, with 10 bases matching TRBD2. Germline V gene sequence: CDR1 MNHEY, CDR2 SVGEGT. The CDR3 totals 14 residues. With V trimmed by 7 bases and J by 3 bases, 6 bases remained unmatched. The CDR3 is CASNPSGSFYEQYF. The CDR3 DNA reads as TGTGCCAGCAACCCTAGCGGGAGTTTCTACGAGCAGTACTTC.

This chain joins TRBV20-1 and TRBJ2-7; D possibly corresponds to TRBD2 (6 bases). Looked up from germline, CDR1 is DFQATT and CDR2 is SNEGSKA (reference sequence). V dropped 4 bases and J dropped 2 bases, with 12 bases sitting between them. This CDR3 has 13 residues. CDR3 nucleotide sequence: TGCAGTGCTATAAGGGACTCCCCCTACGAGCAGTACTTC. It codes for CSAIRDSPYEQYF.

This clonotype was counted between two and nine times. The chain combines TRBV7-9 with TRBJ2-1, with a tentative D call TRBD2 (6 bases). Germline CDR1 is SEHNR and CDR2 is FQNEAQ (reference sequence). This CDR3 is built from 15 residues. V lost 5 bases, J lost 2 bases, and 13 bases lay in between. CDR3 in amino acids: CASSPGGRTYNEQFF. The CDR3 nucleotides are TGTGCCAGCAGCCCCGGGGGAAGGACCTACAATGAGCAGTTCTTC.

This clonotype was picked up many times. This rearrangement joins TRBV5-1 to TRBJ2-5; D could derive from TRBD1 or TRBD2 (6 bases each). In germline, CDR1 is SGHRS, CDR2 YFSETQ. V lost 2 bases to trimming and J lost 1 base, with 12 bases between them. The CDR3 totals 15 residues. For the CDR3, the DNA is TGCGCCAGCAGCTTAGGTGGGGGGCTCCAAGAGACCCAGTACTTC. Amino acids: CASSLGGGLQETQYF.

This clonotype has a handful of counts. This sequence joins TRBV20-1 and TRBJ2-7; no definite D call. Deletions cut 3 bases from V and 5 bases from J, with 11 bases between. This CDR3 region has 12 residues. Germline lookup yields CDR1 DFQATT and CDR2 SNEGSKA (reference sequence). The CDR3 DNA reads TGCAGTGCTAGTGATCAGATCGACGAGCAGTACTTC. This codes for CSASDQIDEQYF.

V is TRBV6-6 and J is TRBJ2-5; 13 positions match TRBD2. The V segment lost 7 bases and the J segment 11 bases; nucleotides outside the gene matches: 13. The CDR3 runs 15 residues. Per germline, CDR1 MNHNY and CDR2 SVGAGI (reference sequence). CDR3 sequence reads: CASTGLAGTVGEQYF. DNA for the CDR3: TGTGCCAGCACGGGACTAGCGGGGACGGTTGGGGAGCAGTACTTC.

This clonotype was observed a few times. The chain employs TRBV6-2 or TRBV6-3 and TRBJ2-3; 10 bases map to TRBD2. Germline CDR1 MNHEY, CDR2 SVGEGT. V lost 6 bases to trimming and J lost 6 bases; unmatched junction nucleotides: 9. The CDR3 totals 15 residues. This CDR3 reads CASSPALAGADTQYF. CDR3 coding DNA: TGTGCCAGCAGCCCAGCTCTAGCGGGAGCCGATACGCAGTATTTT.

The chain is built from TRBV6-1 and TRBJ2-7; TRBD2 matches 10 bases. The CDR3 loop spans 16 amino acids. Germline values: CDR1 MNHNS, CDR2 SASEGT. Trimming at V came to 2 bases and at J to 6 bases, leaving 10 bases not matched to a gene. The DNA for the CDR3 is TGTGCCAGCAGTGAAAGTGGGAGCGGGAGGGAGAGCGAGCAGTACTTC. This translates into CASSESGSGRESEQYF.